Shown below are 25 T cell receptor beta chains from a single sample sequenced in a study of cytomegalovirus exposure and HLA in healthy donors (dated by TCRdb to the late 2010s). To prepare the library, the immunoSEQ multiplex PCR assay was applied. A mixture of 60 forward primers for TCR Vbeta segments and 13 reverse primers for TCR Jbeta segments was used in the multiplex PCR. TCRdb limited this immuneACCESS table to in-frame rearrangements with V and J called. A share of clones is missing; checked studies link under half to unresolved V genes, and the rest is unexplained. Recorded for this sample are 150,000 to 200,000 clones; around 86% of them occurred a single time. The biggest ten clones account for 1.5% to 2% of the sample. What was sequenced was PBMCs. The receptors were sampled from a young woman in good health and CMV-seronegative.

This sequence joins TRBV7-8 and TRBJ2-1, with 12 nucleotides matching TRBD2. V dropped 2 bases and J dropped 8; count of bases not matched to a gene: 13. Germline values: CDR1 SGHVS, CDR2 FQNEAQ. The CDR3 totals 18 residues. The CDR3 spells CASSLQPLLAGGADEQFF. Written as DNA, the CDR3 is TGTGCCAGCAGCTTACAACCCCTACTAGCGGGAGGTGCCGATGAGCAGTTCTTC.

The genes are TRBV6-5 and TRBJ2-7; 11 positions match TRBD1. Trimming at V came to 4 bases and at J to 4 bases, leaving 6 bases not matched to a gene. Looked up from germline, CDR1 is MNHEY and CDR2 is SVGAGI. The CDR3 has 15 amino acids. The CDR3 protein is CASSFGQGAPYEQYF. The CDR3 DNA reads as TGTGCCAGCAGTTTTGGACAGGGGGCCCCTTACGAGCAGTACTTC.

The rearrangement links TRBV28 to TRBJ2-5; D remains ambiguous. The J call may be wrong; the DNA end is better matched by TRBJ2-7. Germline loops: CDR1 MDHEN, CDR2 SYDVKM. The CDR3 has 13 amino acids. The DNA of the CDR3 is TGTGCCAGCAGTTCTGGAGACGCCTACGAGCAGTACTTC. Amino acid sequence: CASSSGDAYEQYF.

The rearrangement joins TRBV4-3 to TRBJ2-5; TRBD2 aligns across 7 bases. Germline V gene lookup returns CDR1 LGHNA and CDR2 YSLEER. This CDR3 is built from 16 residues. After removal of 0 bases from V and 5 bases from J, the junction contained 9 bases not matched to a gene. Written as DNA, the CDR3 is TGCGCCAGCAGCCAAGATGGTGGGGGGGTCGAGGAGACCCAGTACTTC. It yields the protein CASSQDGGGVEETQYF.

The V and J genes are TRBV12-5 and TRBJ2-3; a possible D gene is TRBD1 (7 bases). V lost 6 bases and J lost 3, with 13 bases in between. Germline CDR1 and CDR2: LGHNT and FRNRAP. The CDR3 is made up of 14 amino acids. CDR3 amino acids: CASGPAGGTDTQYF. CDR3 coding DNA: TGTGCTAGTGGCCCAGCAGGGGGGACAGATACGCAGTATTTT.

Notes on this clone: The junction departs from germline at one end; a sequencing error may be responsible. V gene TRBV6-4 combines with J gene TRBJ2-3; TRBD2 matches at 10 bases. Germline CDR1 reads MRHNA; CDR2 reads SNTAGT. The CDR3 has 15 amino acids. CDR3 amino acids: CASRDLAGEADTQYF. CDR3 DNA: TGTGCCAGCCGTGACCTAGCGGGAGAGGCAGATACGCAGTATTTT.

V usage is TRBV30 and J usage is TRBJ2-2; 7 nucleotides agree with TRBD2. Germline-derived CDR1 and CDR2 are GTSNPN and SVGIG (reference sequence). The CDR3 consists of 15 residues. Losses at the gene ends were 2 bases for V and 2 bases for J; bases not matched to a gene: 5. The CDR3 DNA reads as TGTGCCTGGAGTAGGGCTAGCGGCAACACCGGGGAGCTGTTTTTT. Translating gives CAWSRASGNTGELFF.

This sequence joins TRBV7-8 and TRBJ2-1, with D maybe TRBD2 (6 bases). The V and J ends lost 4 bases and 7 bases respectively, with 14 bases between them. In germline, CDR1 is SGHVS, CDR2 FQNEAQ. The CDR3 loop spans 14 amino acids. CDR3 in amino acids: CASSSLVSGNEQFF. The CDR3 DNA reads TGTGCCAGCAGCTCCTTGGTTAGCGGAAATGAGCAGTTCTTC.

The V call is TRBV19, the J call TRBJ2-7; 7 bases match TRBD2. CDR3 size: 15 residues. Trimming at V came to 4 bases and at J to 0 bases, leaving 6 bases not matched to a gene. CDR1 and CDR2 (germline): LNHDA, SQIVND (reference sequence). CDR3 in DNA: TGTGCCAGTAGTACCGCTAGCGGACCCTCCTACGAGCAGTACTTC. This sequence encodes CASSTASGPSYEQYF.

The rearrangement uses TRBV4-3 and TRBJ1-4, with D tentatively TRBD1 (5 bases). The CDR3 is 15 amino acids. Germline V gene sequence: CDR1 LGHNA, CDR2 YSLEER. V lost 1 base and J lost 8, with 14 bases in between. The CDR3 bases are TGCGCCAGCAGCCAAGTATCCGCAGGGAGGGAAAAACTGTTTTTT. The encoded protein is CASSQVSAGREKLFF.

This chain connects TRBV27 to TRBJ1-1; D is undetermined. This CDR3 contains 14 residues. Trimming shortened V by 8 bases and J by 1 base, and 14 bases separated the two germline ends. Germline lookup yields CDR1 MNHEY and CDR2 SMNVEV (reference sequence). DNA of the CDR3: TGTGCCAGCTTAGGTGGACTGCCGAACACTGAAGCTTTCTTT. This codes for CASLGGLPNTEAFF.

V gene TRBV6-1 combines with J gene TRBJ2-7; the match to TRBD2 covers 14 bases. CDR3 length: 17 amino acids. V lost 2 bases, J lost 7 bases, and 10 bases stayed unmatched. Germline CDR1 and CDR2: MNHNS and SASEGT. In DNA, the CDR3 is TGTGCCAGCAGTGAACCCGGACTAGCGGGGGGCGGTGGGGAGCAGTACTTC. Its translation is CASSEPGLAGGGGEQYF.

The chain links TRBV5-1 to TRBJ1-1, with D perhaps TRBD1 (6 bases). CDR1 and CDR2 from the germline V gene are SGHRS and YFSETQ. The CDR3 length is 13 residues. With 8 bases removed from V and 1 base from J, the gap between germline ends came to 12 bases. The CDR3 loop reads CASHRDPNTEAFF. Here the CDR3 DNA reads TGCGCCAGTCACAGGGATCCGAACACTGAAGCTTTCTTT.

The chain combines TRBV10-3 with TRBJ1-4; 8 bases map to TRBD1. CDR3 length: 14 amino acids. Germline assignment: CDR1 ENHRY and CDR2 SYGVKD. The V segment lost 6 bases and the J segment 5 bases; nucleotides outside the gene matches: 5. The chain's CDR3 is CAISQTGENEKLFF. CDR3 nucleotide sequence: TGTGCCATCAGCCAGACAGGGGAGAATGAAAAACTGTTTTTT.

The chain employs TRBV15 and TRBJ2-1; 12 bases align to TRBD2. The CDR3 is 14 amino acids. J gave up 9 bases and V 4 bases, and 4 bases lay outside the gene matches. Germline V gene lookup returns CDR1 LNHNV and CDR2 YYDKDF (reference sequence). CDR3: CATSTSGRATEQFF. CDR3 coding DNA: TGTGCCACCAGCACTAGCGGGAGGGCTACTGAGCAGTTCTTC.

The chain recombines TRBV4-2 with TRBJ2-5; perhaps TRBD2 as D (7 bases). Germline V CDR1 and CDR2: LGHNA, YNFKEQ. Trimming cost V 0 bases and J 5 bases, with 16 bases left between them. The CDR3 covers 16 residues. The CDR3 region has the DNA TGTGCCAGCAGCCAAGACCACGCGGGGGCCCGGGAGACCCAGTACTTC. This gives the protein CASSQDHAGARETQYF.

The rearrangement links TRBV9 to TRBJ2-5; 8 nucleotides align to TRBD1. The CDR3 runs 17 residues. CDR1 SGDLS and CDR2 YYNGEE come from the germline V gene. The V gene end was trimmed by 6 bases and the J gene end by 3 bases; junction bases not matched to a gene: 16. The CDR3 DNA reads TGTGCCAGCATCCCAATCCTGCAGGGGGCGCCGAAAGAGACCCAGTACTTC. Protein product: CASIPILQGAPKETQYF.

The chain couples TRBV13 to TRBJ2-1, with 7 positions matching TRBD1. The germline CDR1 and CDR2 sequences are PRHDT and FYEKMQ (reference sequence). CDR3 length: 16 residues. V was pared by 5 bases and J by 4 bases, with 11 bases of the junction left unmatched. Here the CDR3 reads CASSLLRDSLYNEQFF. CDR3 DNA sequence: TGTGCCAGCAGCCTACTCCGGGACAGCCTGTACAATGAGCAGTTCTTC.

A few counts support this clone. The chain recombines TRBV6-1 with TRBJ2-7, with 9 bases aligning to TRBD2. Germline V gene data show CDR1 as MNHNS and CDR2 as SASEGT. The CDR3 sequence is 15 residues long. V lost 2 bases and J lost 4; bases outside the gene matches: 6. This CDR3 reads CASSEYASGNYEQYF. The CDR3 region has the DNA TGTGCCAGCAGTGAATACGCTAGCGGGAATTACGAGCAGTACTTC.

The CDR3 spells CASRPRTLPGGKLFF. The CDR3 bases are TGTGCCAGCAGACCTCGGACACTCCCCGGGGGAAAACTGTTTTTT. The chain carries TRBV28 and TRBJ1-4; a possible D gene is TRBD1 (5 bases). Germline V gives CDR1 MDHEN, CDR2 SYDVKM. The CDR3 sequence is 15 residues long. Trimming took off 6 bases at V and 10 bases at J, with 21 bases between the two ends.

The chain recombines TRBV10-3 with TRBJ1-2; TRBD1 agrees at 7 bases. V lost 7 bases, J lost 2 bases, and 10 bases stayed unmatched. The CDR3 runs 15 residues. Germline CDR1 reads ENHRY; CDR2 reads SYGVKD. The CDR3 sequence is CAITKGQAINYGYTF. The CDR3 DNA reads as TGTGCCATCACGAAAGGACAGGCTATAAACTATGGCTACACCTTC.

V usage is TRBV29-1 and J usage is TRBJ1-2; 7 bases are shared with TRBD1. The CDR3 is 14 residues long. Trimming removed 3 bases from V and 6 bases from J; junction bases left unmatched: 10. In germline, CDR1 is SQVTM, CDR2 ANQGSEA. The CDR3 reads CSVDQGVRVDGYTF. In nucleotides, the CDR3 is TGCAGCGTTGATCAGGGGGTCAGGGTTGATGGCTACACCTTC.

The chain recombines TRBV30 with TRBJ1-5, with no clear D. The length of the CDR3 is 14 residues. Trimming took 1 base from V and 3 from J, leaving 10 bases between them. Looked up from germline, CDR1 is GTSNPN and CDR2 is SVGIG (reference sequence). The CDR3 region is CAWSEAGYNQPQHF. The CDR3 DNA is TGTGCCTGGAGTGAGGCAGGCTACAATCAGCCCCAGCATTTT.

V gene TRBV30 combines with J gene TRBJ1-3, with unresolved D. This CDR3 contains 13 residues. Trimming shortened V by 4 bases and J by 4 bases, and 11 bases separated the two germline ends. Germline assignment: CDR1 GTSNPN and CDR2 SVGIG (reference sequence). The CDR3 coding sequence is TGTGCCTGGACCGGCGGTGTAGGAAACACCATATATTTT. This sequence encodes CAWTGGVGNTIYF.

In DNA form, the CDR3 reads TGTGCCAGCAGCCACGCGGGAGGAGAGCAGTTCTTC. As protein: CASSHAGGEQFF. This chain joins TRBV7-3 and TRBJ2-1, with TRBD2 matching over 8 bases. The trim removed 5 bases at V and 10 bases at J, leaving 4 bases unmatched. The CDR3 covers 12 residues. Germline lookup yields CDR1 SGHTA and CDR2 FQGTGA.